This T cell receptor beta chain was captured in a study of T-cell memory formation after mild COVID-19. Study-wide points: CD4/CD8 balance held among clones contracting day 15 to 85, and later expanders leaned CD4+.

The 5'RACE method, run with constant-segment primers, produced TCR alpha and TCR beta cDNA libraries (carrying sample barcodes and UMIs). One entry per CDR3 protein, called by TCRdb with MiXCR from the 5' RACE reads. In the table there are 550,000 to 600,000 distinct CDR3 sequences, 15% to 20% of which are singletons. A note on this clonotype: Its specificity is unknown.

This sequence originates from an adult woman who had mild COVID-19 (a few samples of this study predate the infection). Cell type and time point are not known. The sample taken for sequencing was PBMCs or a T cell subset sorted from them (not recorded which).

CDR3 nucleotides: TGTGCCAGTACTGACAGGGGGCGGTACGAGCAGTACTTC. This codes for CASTDRGRYEQYF. The chain recombines TRBV6-5 with TRBJ2-7, with 10 bases lining up with TRBD1. Germline loops: CDR1 MNHEY, CDR2 SVGAGI. CDR3 length: 13 amino acids. V was pared by 9 bases and J by 4 bases, with 6 bases of the junction left unmatched.